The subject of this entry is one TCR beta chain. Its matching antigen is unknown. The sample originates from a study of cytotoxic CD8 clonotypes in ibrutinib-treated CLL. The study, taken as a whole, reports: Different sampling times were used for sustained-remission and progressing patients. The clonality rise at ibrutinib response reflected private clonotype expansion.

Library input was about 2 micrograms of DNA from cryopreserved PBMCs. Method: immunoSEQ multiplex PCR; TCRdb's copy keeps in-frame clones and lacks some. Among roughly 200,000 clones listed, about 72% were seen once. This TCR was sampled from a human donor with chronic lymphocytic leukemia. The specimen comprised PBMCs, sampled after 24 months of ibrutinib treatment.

CDR3 in DNA: TGTGCCAGCGTGGGGGCAGTTTCAAACAATCAGCCCCAGCATTTT. Translating it yields CASVGAVSNNQPQHF. The chain has TRBV2 and TRBJ1-5; D might be TRBD1 (6 bases). The germline V gene has CDR1 SNHLY and CDR2 FYNNEI. This CDR3 contains 15 residues. V lost 8 bases, J lost 3 bases, and 17 bases lay in between.